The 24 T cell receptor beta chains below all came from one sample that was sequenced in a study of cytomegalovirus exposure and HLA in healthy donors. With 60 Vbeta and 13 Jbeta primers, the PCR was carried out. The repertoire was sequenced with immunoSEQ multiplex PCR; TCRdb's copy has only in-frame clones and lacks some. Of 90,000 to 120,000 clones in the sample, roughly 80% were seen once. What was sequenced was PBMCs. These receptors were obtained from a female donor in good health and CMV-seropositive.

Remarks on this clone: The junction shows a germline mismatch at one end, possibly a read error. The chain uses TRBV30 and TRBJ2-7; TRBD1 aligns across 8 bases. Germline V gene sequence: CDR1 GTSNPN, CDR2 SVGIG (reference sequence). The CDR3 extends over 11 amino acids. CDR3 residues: CAWVDRDRSIF. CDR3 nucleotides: TGTGCCTGGGTGGACCGGGACAGGTCAATCTTC.

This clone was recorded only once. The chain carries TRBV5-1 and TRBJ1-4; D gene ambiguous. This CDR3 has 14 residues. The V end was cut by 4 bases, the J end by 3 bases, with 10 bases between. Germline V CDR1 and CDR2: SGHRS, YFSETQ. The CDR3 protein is CASSQVPANEKLFF. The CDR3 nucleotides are TGCGCCAGCAGCCAGGTTCCGGCTAATGAAAAACTGTTTTTT.

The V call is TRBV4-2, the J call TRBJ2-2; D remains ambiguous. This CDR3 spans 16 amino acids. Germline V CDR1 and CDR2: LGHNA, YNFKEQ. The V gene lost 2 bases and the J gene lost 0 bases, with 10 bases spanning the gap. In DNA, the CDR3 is TGTGCCAGCAGCCAAATGGTACAATCGAACACCGGGGAGCTGTTTTTT. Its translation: CASSQMVQSNTGELFF.

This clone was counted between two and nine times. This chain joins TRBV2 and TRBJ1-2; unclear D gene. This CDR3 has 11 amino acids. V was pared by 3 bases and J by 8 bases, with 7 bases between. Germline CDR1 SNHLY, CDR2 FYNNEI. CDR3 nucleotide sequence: TGTGCCAGCAGTGATAATATAGGCTACACCTTC. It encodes CASSDNIGYTF.

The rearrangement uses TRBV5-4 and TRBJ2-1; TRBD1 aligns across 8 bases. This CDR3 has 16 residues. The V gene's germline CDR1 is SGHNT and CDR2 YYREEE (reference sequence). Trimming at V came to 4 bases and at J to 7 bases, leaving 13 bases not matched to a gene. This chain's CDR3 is CASSPPPRGRVNEQFF. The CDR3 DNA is TGTGCCAGCAGCCCCCCGCCCAGGGGGCGGGTGAATGAGCAGTTCTTC.

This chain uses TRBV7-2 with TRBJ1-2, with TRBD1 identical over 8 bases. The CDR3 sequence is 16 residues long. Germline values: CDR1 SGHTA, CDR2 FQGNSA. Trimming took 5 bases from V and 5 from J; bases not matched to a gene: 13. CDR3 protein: CASSLDGDRPLYGYTF. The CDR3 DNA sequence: TGTGCCAGCAGCCTCGATGGGGACAGGCCACTTTATGGCTACACCTTC.

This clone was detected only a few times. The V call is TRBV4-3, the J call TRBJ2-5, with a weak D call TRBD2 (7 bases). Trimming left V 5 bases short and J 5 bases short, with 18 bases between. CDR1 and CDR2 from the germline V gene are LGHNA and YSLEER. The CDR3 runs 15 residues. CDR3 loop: CASSDFRGAGETQYF. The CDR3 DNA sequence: TGCGCCAGCAGCGACTTCCGGGGGGCTGGGGAGACCCAGTACTTC.

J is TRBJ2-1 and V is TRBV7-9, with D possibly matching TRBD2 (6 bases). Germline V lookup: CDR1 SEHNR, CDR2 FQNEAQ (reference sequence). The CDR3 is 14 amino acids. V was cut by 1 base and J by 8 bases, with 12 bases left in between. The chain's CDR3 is CASSLERVSYEQFF. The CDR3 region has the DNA TGTGCCAGCAGCTTAGAGCGGGTCTCCTATGAGCAGTTCTTC.

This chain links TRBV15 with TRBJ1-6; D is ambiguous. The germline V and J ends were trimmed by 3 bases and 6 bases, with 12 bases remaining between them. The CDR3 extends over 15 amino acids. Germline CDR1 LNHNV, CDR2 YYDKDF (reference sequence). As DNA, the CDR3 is TGTGCCACCAGCAGGTCTGAGGTGATTAATTCACCCCTCCACTTT. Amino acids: CATSRSEVINSPLHF.

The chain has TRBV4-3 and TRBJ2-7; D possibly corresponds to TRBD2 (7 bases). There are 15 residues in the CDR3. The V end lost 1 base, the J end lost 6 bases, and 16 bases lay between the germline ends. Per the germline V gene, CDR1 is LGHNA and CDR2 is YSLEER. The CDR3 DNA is TGCGCCAGCAGCCAAGTAATGGGGGGCGGGGGCGAGCAGTACTTC. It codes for CASSQVMGGGGEQYF.

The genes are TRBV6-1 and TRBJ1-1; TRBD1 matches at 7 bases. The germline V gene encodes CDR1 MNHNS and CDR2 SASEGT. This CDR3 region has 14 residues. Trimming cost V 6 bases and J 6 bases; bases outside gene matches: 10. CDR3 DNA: TGTGCCAGCAGCGCAAGGGGGCAGTACGCTGAAGCTTTCTTT. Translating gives CASSARGQYAEAFF.

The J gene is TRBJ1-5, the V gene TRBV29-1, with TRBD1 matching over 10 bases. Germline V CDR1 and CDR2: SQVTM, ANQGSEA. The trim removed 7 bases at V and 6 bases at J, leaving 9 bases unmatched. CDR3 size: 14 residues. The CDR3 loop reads CSATGTGDTQPQHF. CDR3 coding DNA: TGCAGCGCCACCGGGACAGGGGATACTCAGCCCCAGCATTTT.

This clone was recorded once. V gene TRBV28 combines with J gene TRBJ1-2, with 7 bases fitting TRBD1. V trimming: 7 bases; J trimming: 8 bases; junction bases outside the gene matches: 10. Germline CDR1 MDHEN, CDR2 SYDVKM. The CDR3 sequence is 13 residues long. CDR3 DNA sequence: TGTGCCAGCACCCTCGACAGGGTTGGAGGCTACACCTTC. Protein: CASTLDRVGGYTF.

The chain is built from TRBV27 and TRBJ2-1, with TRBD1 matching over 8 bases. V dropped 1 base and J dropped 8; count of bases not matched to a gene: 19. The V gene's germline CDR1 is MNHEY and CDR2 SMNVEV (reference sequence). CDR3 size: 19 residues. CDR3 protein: CASSLYPSSGTGTIYEQFF. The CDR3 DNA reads TGTGCCAGCAGTTTATATCCCTCCTCCGGGACAGGCACAATCTATGAGCAGTTCTTC.

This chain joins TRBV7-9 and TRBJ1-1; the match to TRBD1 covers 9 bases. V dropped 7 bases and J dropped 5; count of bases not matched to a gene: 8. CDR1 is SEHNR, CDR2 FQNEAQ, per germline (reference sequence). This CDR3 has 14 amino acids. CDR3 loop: CASITDRGGTEAFF. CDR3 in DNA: TGTGCCAGCATTACTGACAGGGGGGGAACTGAAGCTTTCTTT.

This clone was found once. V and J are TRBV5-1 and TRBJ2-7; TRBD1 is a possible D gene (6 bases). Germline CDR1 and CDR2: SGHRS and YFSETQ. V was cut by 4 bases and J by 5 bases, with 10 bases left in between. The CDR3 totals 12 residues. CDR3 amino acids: CASSPRDNEQYF. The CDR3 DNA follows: TGCGCCAGCAGCCCCAGGGACAACGAGCAGTACTTC.

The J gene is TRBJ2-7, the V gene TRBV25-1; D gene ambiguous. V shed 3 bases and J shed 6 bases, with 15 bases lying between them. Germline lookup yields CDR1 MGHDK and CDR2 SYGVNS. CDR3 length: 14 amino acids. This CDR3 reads CASSDLGDACEQYF. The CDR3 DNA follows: TGTGCCAGCAGTGACCTAGGAGACGCCTGCGAGCAGTACTTC.

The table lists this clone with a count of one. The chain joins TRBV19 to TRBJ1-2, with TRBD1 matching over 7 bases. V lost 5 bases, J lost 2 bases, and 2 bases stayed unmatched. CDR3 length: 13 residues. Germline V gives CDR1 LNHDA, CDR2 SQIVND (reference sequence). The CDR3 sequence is CASSVGGNYGYTF. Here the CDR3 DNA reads TGTGCCAGTAGTGTAGGGGGCAACTATGGCTACACCTTC.

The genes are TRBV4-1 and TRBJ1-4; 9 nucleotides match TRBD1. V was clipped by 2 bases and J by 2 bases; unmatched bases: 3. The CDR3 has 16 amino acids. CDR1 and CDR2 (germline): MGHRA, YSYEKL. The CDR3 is CASSQRDRGTNEKLFF. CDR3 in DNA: TGCGCCAGCAGCCAACGAGACAGGGGGACTAATGAAAAACTGTTTTTT.

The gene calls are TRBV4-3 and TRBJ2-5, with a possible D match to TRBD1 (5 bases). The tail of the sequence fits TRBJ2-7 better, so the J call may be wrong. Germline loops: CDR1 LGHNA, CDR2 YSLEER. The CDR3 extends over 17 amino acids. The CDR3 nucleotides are TGCGCCAGCAGCCAAGAAGTAGGGGTGAGGAGCTCCTACGAGCAGTACTTC. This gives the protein CASSQEVGVRSSYEQYF.

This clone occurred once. Here the CDR3 reads CASSSVPGQGGEQYF. CDR3 DNA sequence: TGTGCCAGCAGTTCTGTGCCGGGACAGGGCGGCGAGCAGTACTTC. The chain carries TRBV28 and TRBJ2-7; 9 bases map to TRBD1. J gave up 6 bases and V 4 bases, and 10 bases lay outside the gene matches. This CDR3 is built from 15 residues. CDR1 is MDHEN and CDR2 is SYDVKM in the germline V gene.

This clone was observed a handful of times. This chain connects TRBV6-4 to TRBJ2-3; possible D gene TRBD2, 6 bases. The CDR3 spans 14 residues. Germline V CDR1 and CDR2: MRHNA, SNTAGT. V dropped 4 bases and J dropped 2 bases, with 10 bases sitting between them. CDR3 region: CASSGGAYTDTQYF. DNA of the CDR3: TGTGCCAGCAGTGGCGGGGCCTACACAGATACGCAGTATTTT.

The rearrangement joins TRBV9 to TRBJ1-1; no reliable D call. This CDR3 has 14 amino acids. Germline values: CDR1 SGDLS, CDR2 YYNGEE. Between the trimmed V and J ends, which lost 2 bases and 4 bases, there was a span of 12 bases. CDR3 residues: CASSVLHEGTEAFF. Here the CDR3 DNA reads TGTGCCAGCAGCGTCCTCCACGAGGGCACTGAAGCTTTCTTT.

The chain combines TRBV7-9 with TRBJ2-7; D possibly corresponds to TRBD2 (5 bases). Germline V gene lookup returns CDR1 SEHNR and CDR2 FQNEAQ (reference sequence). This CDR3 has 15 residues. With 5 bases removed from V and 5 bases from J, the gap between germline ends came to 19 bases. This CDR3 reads CASSPVRGRKDEQYF. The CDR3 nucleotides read TGTGCCAGCAGCCCGGTTCGAGGGAGAAAAGACGAGCAGTACTTC.